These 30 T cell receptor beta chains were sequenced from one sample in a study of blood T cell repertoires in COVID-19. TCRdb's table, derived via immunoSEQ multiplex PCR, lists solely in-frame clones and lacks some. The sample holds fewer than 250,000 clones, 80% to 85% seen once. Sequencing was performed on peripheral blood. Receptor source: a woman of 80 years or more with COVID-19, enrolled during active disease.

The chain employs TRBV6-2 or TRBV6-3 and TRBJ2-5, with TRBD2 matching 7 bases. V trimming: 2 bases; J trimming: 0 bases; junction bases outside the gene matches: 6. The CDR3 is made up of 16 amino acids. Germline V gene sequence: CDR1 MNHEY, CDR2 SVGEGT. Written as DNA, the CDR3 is TGTGCCAGCAGTTACCCTAGCGGAGAGTACCAAGAGACCCAGTACTTC. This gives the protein CASSYPSGEYQETQYF.

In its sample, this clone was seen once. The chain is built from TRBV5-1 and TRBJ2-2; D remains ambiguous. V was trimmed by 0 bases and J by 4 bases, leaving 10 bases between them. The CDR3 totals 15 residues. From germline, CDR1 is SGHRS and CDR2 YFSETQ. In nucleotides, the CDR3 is TGCGCCAGCAGCTTGGCCCCTAGTGGCACCGGGGAGCTGTTTTTT. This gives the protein CASSLAPSGTGELFF.

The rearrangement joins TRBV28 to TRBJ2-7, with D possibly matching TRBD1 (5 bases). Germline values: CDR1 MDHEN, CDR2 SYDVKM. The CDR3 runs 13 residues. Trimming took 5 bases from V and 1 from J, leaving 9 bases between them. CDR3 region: CASSNQGSYEQYF. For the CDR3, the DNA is TGTGCCAGCAGTAATCAGGGTTCCTACGAGCAGTACTTC.

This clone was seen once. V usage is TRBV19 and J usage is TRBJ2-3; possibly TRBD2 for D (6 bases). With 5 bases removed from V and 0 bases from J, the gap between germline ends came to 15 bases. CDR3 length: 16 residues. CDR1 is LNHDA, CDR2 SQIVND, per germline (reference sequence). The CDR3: CASSRTSPSSTDTQYF. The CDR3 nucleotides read TGTGCCAGTAGTCGTACTAGCCCCTCCAGCACAGATACGCAGTATTTT.

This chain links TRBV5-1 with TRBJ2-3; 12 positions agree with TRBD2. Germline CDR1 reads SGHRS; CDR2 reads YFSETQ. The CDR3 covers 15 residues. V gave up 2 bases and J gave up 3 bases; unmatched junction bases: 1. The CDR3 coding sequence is TGCGCCAGCAGCTTCGGGACTAGCGGGACAGATACGCAGTATTTT. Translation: CASSFGTSGTDTQYF.

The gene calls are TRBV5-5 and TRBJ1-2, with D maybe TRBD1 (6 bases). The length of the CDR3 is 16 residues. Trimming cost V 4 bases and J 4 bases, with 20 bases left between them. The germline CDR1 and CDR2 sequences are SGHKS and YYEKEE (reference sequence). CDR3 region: CASSLDTGRGSYGYTF. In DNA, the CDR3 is TGTGCCAGCAGCCTCGATACAGGGAGGGGTAGCTATGGCTACACCTTC.

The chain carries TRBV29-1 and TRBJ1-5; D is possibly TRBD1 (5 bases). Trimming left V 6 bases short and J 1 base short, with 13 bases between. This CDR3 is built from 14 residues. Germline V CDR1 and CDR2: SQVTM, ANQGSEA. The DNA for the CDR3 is TGCAGCGTAGGAGGGGCGAGAAGCAATCAGCCCCAGCATTTT. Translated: CSVGGARSNQPQHF.

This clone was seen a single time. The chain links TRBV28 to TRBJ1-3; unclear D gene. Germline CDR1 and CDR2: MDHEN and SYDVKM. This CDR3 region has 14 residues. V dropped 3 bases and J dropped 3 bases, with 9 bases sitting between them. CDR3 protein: CASSFIGVGNTIYF. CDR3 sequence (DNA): TGTGCCAGCAGTTTCATCGGGGTTGGAAACACCATATATTTT.

In DNA form, the CDR3 reads TGTGCCAGCAGCTACCGGGACAGGGTCTCTCAGCCCCAGCATTTT. It is translated as CASSYRDRVSQPQHF. This chain links TRBV5-6 with TRBJ1-5, with 9 bases lining up with TRBD1. The V gene's germline CDR1 is SGHDT and CDR2 YYEEEE. Trimming took 3 bases from V and 6 from J; bases not matched to a gene: 7. The length of the CDR3 is 15 residues.

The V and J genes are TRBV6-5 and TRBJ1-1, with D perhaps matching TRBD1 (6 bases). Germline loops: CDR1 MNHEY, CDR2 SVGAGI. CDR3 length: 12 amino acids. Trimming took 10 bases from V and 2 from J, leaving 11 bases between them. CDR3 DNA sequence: TGTGCCACCCGACAGGCCAACACTGAAGCTTTCTTT. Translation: CATRQANTEAFF.

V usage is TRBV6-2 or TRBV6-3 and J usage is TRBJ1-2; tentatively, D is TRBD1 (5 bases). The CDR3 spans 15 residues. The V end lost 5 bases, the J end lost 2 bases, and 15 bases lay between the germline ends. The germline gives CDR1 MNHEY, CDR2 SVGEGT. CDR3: CASSPRDGQNYGYTF. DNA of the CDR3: TGTGCCAGCAGTCCGCGGGACGGTCAAAACTATGGCTACACCTTC.

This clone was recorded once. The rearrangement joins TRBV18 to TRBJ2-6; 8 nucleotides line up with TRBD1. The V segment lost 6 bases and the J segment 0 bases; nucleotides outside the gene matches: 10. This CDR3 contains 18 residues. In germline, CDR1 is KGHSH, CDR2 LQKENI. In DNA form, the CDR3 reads TGTGCCAGCTCCTACACCGGACAGGGTTCCTCTGGGGCCAACGTCCTGACTTTC. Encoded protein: CASSYTGQGSSGANVLTF.

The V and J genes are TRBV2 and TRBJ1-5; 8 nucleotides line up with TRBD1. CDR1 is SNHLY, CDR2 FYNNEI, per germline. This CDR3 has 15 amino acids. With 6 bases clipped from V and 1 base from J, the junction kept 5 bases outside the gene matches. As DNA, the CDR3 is TGTGCCAGCAGCGGGCGACAGGGGAGCAATCAGCCCCAGCATTTT. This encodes CASSGRQGSNQPQHF.

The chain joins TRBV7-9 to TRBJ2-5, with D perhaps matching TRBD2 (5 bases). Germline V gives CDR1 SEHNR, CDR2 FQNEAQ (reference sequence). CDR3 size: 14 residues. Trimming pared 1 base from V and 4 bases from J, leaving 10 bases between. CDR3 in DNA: TGTGCCAGCAGCTTAGAAACTAGGGCAGAGACCCAGTACTTC. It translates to CASSLETRAETQYF.

The CDR3 DNA reads as TGCGCCAGCAGCGGGGACAAGATGAACACTGAAGCTTTCTTT. Translating gives CASSGDKMNTEAFF. This chain connects TRBV5-1 to TRBJ1-1; a weak D match, TRBD1 (6 bases). There are 14 residues in the CDR3. Trimming left V 4 bases short and J 0 bases short, with 10 bases between. The germline CDR1 and CDR2 sequences are SGHRS and YFSETQ.

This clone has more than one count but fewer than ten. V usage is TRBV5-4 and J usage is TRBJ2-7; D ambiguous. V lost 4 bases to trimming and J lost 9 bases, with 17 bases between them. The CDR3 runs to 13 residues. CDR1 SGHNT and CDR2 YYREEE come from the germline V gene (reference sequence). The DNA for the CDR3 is TGTGCCAGCAGCACCGATACCGTACGAGGGCAGTACTTC. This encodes CASSTDTVRGQYF.

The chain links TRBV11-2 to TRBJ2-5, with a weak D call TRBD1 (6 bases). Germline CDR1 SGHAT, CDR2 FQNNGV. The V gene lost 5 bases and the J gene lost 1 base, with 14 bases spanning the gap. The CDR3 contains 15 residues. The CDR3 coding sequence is TGTGCCAGCAGCGTGGGGGCAGCCATCCAAGAGACCCAGTACTTC. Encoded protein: CASSVGAAIQETQYF.

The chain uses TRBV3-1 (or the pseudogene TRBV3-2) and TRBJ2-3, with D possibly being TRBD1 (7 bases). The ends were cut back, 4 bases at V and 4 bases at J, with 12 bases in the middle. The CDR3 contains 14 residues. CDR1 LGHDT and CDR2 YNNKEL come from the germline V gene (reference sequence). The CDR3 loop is CASSPGGSADTQYF. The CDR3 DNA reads TGTGCCAGCAGCCCAGGGGGGTCCGCAGATACGCAGTATTTT.

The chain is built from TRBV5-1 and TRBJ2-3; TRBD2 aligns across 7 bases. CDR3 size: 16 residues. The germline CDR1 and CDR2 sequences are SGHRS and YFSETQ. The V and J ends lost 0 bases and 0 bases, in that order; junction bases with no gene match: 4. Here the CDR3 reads CASSLAGTTSTDTQYF. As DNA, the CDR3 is TGCGCCAGCAGCTTGGCCGGGACTACTAGCACAGATACGCAGTATTTT.

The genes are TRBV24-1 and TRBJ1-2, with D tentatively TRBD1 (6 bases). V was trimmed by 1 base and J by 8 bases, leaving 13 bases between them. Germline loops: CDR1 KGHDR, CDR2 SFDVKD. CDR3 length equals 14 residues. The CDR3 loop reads CATSDFTGIGGYTF. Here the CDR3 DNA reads TGTGCCACCAGTGATTTCACAGGGATTGGAGGCTACACCTTC.

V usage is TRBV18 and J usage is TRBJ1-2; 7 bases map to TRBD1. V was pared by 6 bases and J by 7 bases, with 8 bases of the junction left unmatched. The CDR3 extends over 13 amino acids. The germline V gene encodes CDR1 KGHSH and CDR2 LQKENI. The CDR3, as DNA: TGTGCCAGCTCCCCAGACAGGGAGGTTGGCTACACCTTC. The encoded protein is CASSPDREVGYTF.

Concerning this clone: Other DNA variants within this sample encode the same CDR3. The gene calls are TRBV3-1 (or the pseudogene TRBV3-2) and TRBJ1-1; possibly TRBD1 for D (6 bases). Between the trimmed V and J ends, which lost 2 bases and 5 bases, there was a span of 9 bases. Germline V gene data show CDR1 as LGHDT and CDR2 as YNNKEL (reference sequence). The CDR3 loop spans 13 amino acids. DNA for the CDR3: TGTGCCAGCAGCCAATTAGGGGGTACTGAAGCTTTCTTT. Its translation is CASSQLGGTEAFF.

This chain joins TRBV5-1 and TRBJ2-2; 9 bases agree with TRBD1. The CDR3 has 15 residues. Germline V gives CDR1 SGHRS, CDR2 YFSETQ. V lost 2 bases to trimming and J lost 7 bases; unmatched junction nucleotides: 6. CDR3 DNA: TGCGCCAGCAGCTTTTTGACAGGGGGTTACGGGGAGCTGTTTTTT. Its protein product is CASSFLTGGYGELFF. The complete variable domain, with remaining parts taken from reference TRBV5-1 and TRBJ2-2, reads KAGVTQTPRYLIKTRGQQVTLSCSPISGHRSVSWYQQTPGQGLQFLFEYFSETQRNKGNFPGRFSGRQFSNSRSEMNVSTLELGDSALYLCASSFLTGGYGELFFGEGSRLTVL.

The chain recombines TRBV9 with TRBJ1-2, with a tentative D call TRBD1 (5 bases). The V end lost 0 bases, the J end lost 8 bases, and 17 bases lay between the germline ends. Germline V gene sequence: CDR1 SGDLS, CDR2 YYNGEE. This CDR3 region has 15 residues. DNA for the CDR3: TGTGCCAGCAGCGTAGGGCCCGGGACTCACAACGGCTACACCTTC. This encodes CASSVGPGTHNGYTF.

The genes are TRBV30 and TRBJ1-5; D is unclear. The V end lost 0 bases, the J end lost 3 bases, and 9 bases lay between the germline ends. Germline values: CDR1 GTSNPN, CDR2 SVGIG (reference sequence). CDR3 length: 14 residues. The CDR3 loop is CAWSVSGVNQPQHF. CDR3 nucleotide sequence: TGTGCCTGGAGTGTAAGCGGGGTCAATCAGCCCCAGCATTTT.

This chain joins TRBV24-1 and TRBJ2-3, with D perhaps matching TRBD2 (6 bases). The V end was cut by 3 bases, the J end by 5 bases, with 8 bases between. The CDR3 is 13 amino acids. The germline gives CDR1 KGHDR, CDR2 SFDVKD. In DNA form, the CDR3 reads TGTGCCACCAGTGATCCCGGGAGAGATACGCAGTATTTT. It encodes CATSDPGRDTQYF.

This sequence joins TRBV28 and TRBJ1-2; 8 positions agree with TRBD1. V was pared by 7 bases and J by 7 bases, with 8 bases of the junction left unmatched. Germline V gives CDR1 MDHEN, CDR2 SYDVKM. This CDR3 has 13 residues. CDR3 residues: CASNDRGRPGYTF. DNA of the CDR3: TGTGCCAGCAACGACAGGGGTCGGCCTGGCTACACCTTC.

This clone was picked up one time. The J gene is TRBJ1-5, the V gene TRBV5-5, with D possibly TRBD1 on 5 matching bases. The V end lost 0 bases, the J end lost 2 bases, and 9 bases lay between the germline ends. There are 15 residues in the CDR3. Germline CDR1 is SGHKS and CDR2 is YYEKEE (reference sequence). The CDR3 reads CASSLGGLGNQPQHF. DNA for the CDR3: TGTGCCAGCAGCTTGGGGGGCTTGGGCAATCAGCCCCAGCATTTT.

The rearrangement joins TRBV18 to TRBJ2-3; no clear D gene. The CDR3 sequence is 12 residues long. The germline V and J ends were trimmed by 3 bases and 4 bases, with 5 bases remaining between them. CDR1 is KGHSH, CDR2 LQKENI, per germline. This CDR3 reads CASSPRSDTQYF. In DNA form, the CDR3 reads TGTGCCAGCTCACCGAGATCAGATACGCAGTATTTT.

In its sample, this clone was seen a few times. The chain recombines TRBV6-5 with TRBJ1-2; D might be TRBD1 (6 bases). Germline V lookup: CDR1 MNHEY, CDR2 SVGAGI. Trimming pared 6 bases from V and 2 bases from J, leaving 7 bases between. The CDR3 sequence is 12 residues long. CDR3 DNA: TGTGCCAGCAGCGGACAGAACTATGGCTACACCTTC. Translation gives CASSGQNYGYTF.